This TCR beta chain emerged from a study of T cell repertoires in cytomegalovirus infection. Study-level background: Through public TCR beta signatures, both CMV infection and matching HLA type were indicated.

Whole-study results and caveats: HLA-C-restricted CMV clonotypes gave the most frequent clonotype in two of eight donors.

In regard to this clonotype: Its specificity is not known.

CDR3 size: 15 residues. Trimming pared 5 bases from V and 4 bases from J, leaving 15 bases between. Germline V gene sequence: CDR1 SGHVS, CDR2 FNYEAQ. Via MiXCR, TCRdb re-called the reads, giving one row per CDR3 protein. The sample records about 890,000 distinct CDR3 sequences, around 29% being singletons. The sequence came from a human donor in good health (CMV status not recorded). Some clones in this sample may be carry-over from other donors' samples. This sequence joins TRBV7-6 and TRBJ1-5, with D perhaps matching TRBD1 (5 bases). The sequencing used cultured CD8+ T cells from PBMCs, collected from culture after CMV antigen stimulation. The CDR3 is CASSPGAGGNQPQHF. The DNA for the CDR3 is TGTGCCAGCAGCCCGGGAGCGGGGGGTAATCAGCCCCAGCATTTT. Using reference TRBV7-6 and TRBJ1-5 for the parts outside the CDR3, the full variable domain is GAGVSQSPRYKVTKRGQDVALRCDPISGHVSLYWYRQALGQGPEFLTYFNYEAQQDKSGLPNDRFSAERPEGSISTLTIQRTEQRDSAMYRCASSPGAGGNQPQHFGDGTRLSIL.